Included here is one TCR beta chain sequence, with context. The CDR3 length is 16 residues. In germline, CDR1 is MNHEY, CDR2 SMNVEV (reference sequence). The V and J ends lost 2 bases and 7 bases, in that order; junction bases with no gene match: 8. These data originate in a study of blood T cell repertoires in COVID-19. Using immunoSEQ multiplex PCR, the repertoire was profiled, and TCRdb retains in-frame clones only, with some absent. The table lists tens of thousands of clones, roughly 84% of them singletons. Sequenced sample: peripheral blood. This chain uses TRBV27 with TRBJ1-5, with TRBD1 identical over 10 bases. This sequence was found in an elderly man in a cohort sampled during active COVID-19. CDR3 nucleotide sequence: TGTGCCAGCAGTTTACGGGGACAGGGGATCCTCCAGCCCCAGCATTTT. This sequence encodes CASSLRGQGILQPQHF.